A selection of T cell receptor beta chains follows, all from one sample in a study of cytomegalovirus exposure and HLA in healthy donors. Repertoires were generated with immunoSEQ multiplex PCR, while TCRdb's copy carries only in-frame clones and drops some. The sample has 150,000 to 200,000 clones; around 82% are singletons. Specimen: PBMCs. These receptors were taken from a young man in good health and CMV-seropositive. Both conserved end residues are part of each CDR3. Fields, in order: J gene, V gene, CDR3 protein.

>TRBJ2-2|TRBV6-1
CASRRGTADTGELFF
>TRBJ2-7|TRBV11-2
CASSPLAGDHYEQYF
>TRBJ2-3|TRBV30
CAWTRTFSGRSTDTQYF
>TRBJ2-7|TRBV11-1
CASSFDGSLSYEQYF
>TRBJ2-7|TRBV18
CASSPGTGITYEQYF
>TRBJ1-5|TRBV10-3
CAISDGTGAGIRDQPQHF
>TRBJ1-4|TRBV10-3
CAISESGINEKLFF
>TRBJ2-7|TRBV18
CASSPRLAGGSSYEQYF
>TRBJ2-4|TRBV9
CASSFPTRGRWKGNIQYF
>TRBJ2-1|TRBV5-1
CASSGDRGPLNEQFF
>TRBJ1-2|TRBV5-4
CASNTLGQVYGYTF
>TRBJ2-7|TRBV5-1
CASSLTGTHYEQYF
>TRBJ1-2|TRBV7-9
CASSSRQGGIYTF
>TRBJ1-1|TRBV29-1
CSVAESTADNTEAFF
>TRBJ2-7|TRBV5-1
CASSLDGSSSYEQYF
>TRBJ1-2|TRBV15
CATSRDRTGEGYTF
>TRBJ2-7|TRBV5-4
CASSFLAGEGYEQYF
>TRBJ2-1|TRBV7-9
CASSVGLPSYNEQFF
>TRBJ2-1|TRBV6-1
CASSADRGPSYNEQFF
>TRBJ2-1|TRBV28
CASSTSGSPYNEQFF
>TRBJ2-5|TRBV7-3
CASSLGLAYGETQYF
>TRBJ2-7|TRBV7-2
CASSFERGSYEQYF
>TRBJ2-2|TRBV2
CASRGLAGGSPGELFF
>TRBJ1-1|TRBV5-1
CASSFEGQGYSEAFF
>TRBJ2-3|TRBV11-3
CASSRDRYTDTQYF
>TRBJ2-1|TRBV5-1
CASNEPDSYNEQFF
>TRBJ2-6|TRBV13
CASTLRQGAHGANVLTF